One and the same sample provided the 19 T cell receptor beta chains below, sequenced in a study of blood T cell repertoires in COVID-19. Clones were read by immunoSEQ multiplex PCR, and TCRdb kept only the in-frame ones, dropping some. The sample lists over 35,000 clones; approximately 91% were seen once. Input material: peripheral blood. These receptors were taken from a woman in her 30s in a cohort sampled during active COVID-19.

The gene calls are TRBV18 and TRBJ2-1; possibly TRBD1 for D (5 bases). V was trimmed by 2 bases and J by 4 bases, leaving 12 bases between them. The CDR3 loop spans 15 amino acids. The V gene's germline CDR1 is KGHSH and CDR2 LQKENI. Written as DNA, the CDR3 is TGTGCCAGCTCACCAATGCCAAACAGGTACAATGAGCAGTTCTTC. Translated, it gives CASSPMPNRYNEQFF.

The chain couples TRBV11-2 to TRBJ2-1, with D perhaps TRBD1 (6 bases). Germline V gene data show CDR1 as SGHAT and CDR2 as FQNNGV. The CDR3 covers 14 residues. The V end lost 6 bases, the J end lost 7 bases, and 16 bases lay between the germline ends. This CDR3 reads CASSIGGWNNEQFF. DNA of the CDR3: TGTGCCAGCAGTATTGGGGGCTGGAATAATGAGCAGTTCTTC.

The chain is built from TRBV29-1 and TRBJ1-2; 9 bases are a match to TRBD1. Trimming removed 7 bases from V and 2 bases from J; junction bases left unmatched: 5. This CDR3 has 13 amino acids. Per germline, CDR1 SQVTM and CDR2 ANQGSEA. The CDR3 nucleotides read TGCAGCGGGTACAGGGGGCTGAACTATGGCTACACCTTC. Amino acid sequence: CSGYRGLNYGYTF. Full variable domain (missing parts from reference TRBV29-1 and TRBJ1-2): SAVISQKPSRDICQRGTSLTIQCQVDSQVTMMFWYRQQPGQSLTLIATANQGSEATYESGFVIDKFPISRPNLTFSTLTVSNMSPEDSSIYLCSGYRGLNYGYTFGSGTRLTVV.

The chain recombines TRBV7-9 with TRBJ2-7; 7 positions agree with TRBD2. CDR3 size: 13 residues. Germline assignment: CDR1 SEHNR and CDR2 FQNEAQ (reference sequence). Germline trimming cut 5 bases from V and 2 bases from J; bases unmatched to any gene: 3. The CDR3 bases are TGTGCCAGCAGCACCGGGGGGACCTACGAGCAGTACTTC. It specifies CASSTGGTYEQYF.

This rearrangement joins TRBV6-5 to TRBJ1-2; 8 nucleotides line up with TRBD1. Germline V gene data show CDR1 as MNHEY and CDR2 as SVGAGI. V was pared by 0 bases and J by 6 bases, with 9 bases of the junction left unmatched. The CDR3 runs to 16 residues. CDR3 sequence reads: CASSYSLPGQGHGYTF. Written as DNA, the CDR3 is TGTGCCAGCAGTTACTCCCTTCCCGGACAGGGCCATGGCTACACCTTC.

The rearrangement links TRBV4-2 to TRBJ2-7; TRBD1 is a possible D gene (6 bases). CDR1 and CDR2 (germline): LGHNA, YNFKEQ. The CDR3 is 14 amino acids. V was cut by 4 bases and J by 3 bases, with 13 bases left in between. The CDR3 DNA follows: TGTGCCAGCAGCCCCGAGGACAGAATCTACGAGCAGTACTTC. This translates into CASSPEDRIYEQYF.

The gene calls are TRBV12-5 and TRBJ2-1; 7 positions agree with TRBD1. This CDR3 spans 15 amino acids. Germline loops: CDR1 LGHNT, CDR2 FRNRAP. After removal of 1 base from V and 8 bases from J, the junction contained 8 bases not matched to a gene. CDR3 DNA sequence: TGTGCTAGTGGTTTGGGAAGAACAGGGGACGATGAGCAGTTCTTC. It translates to CASGLGRTGDDEQFF.

The chain uses TRBV4-2 and TRBJ2-1, with 10 bases aligning to TRBD2. CDR1 and CDR2 from the germline V gene are LGHNA and YNFKEQ. The V and J ends lost 4 bases and 0 bases, in that order; junction bases with no gene match: 12. The CDR3 loop spans 19 amino acids. For the CDR3, the DNA is TGTGCCAGCAGCCCCCGCTCGGCTAGCGGGAGCTTCTCCTACAATGAGCAGTTCTTC. Its protein is CASSPRSASGSFSYNEQFF.

This clone was recorded only once. The chain links TRBV2 to TRBJ2-3, with 11 nucleotides matching TRBD2. V lost 4 bases to trimming and J lost 5 bases; unmatched junction nucleotides: 5. Germline values: CDR1 SNHLY, CDR2 FYNNEI. The CDR3 is 15 residues long. As DNA, the CDR3 is TGTGCCAGCAGTGCTACTAGCGGGAGTGGAGATACGCAGTATTTT. Encoded protein: CASSATSGSGDTQYF.

The rearrangement links TRBV9 to TRBJ2-5; 7 bases are shared with TRBD2. Trimming at V came to 0 bases and at J to 4 bases, leaving 6 bases not matched to a gene. Germline V gives CDR1 SGDLS, CDR2 YYNGEE. The CDR3 totals 15 residues. DNA for the CDR3: TGTGCCAGCAGCGTAGGGGAGGGCGGGGGAGAGACCCAGTACTTC. Residues: CASSVGEGGGETQYF.

J is TRBJ2-3 and V is TRBV7-9; 7 positions agree with TRBD2. CDR1 is SEHNR, CDR2 FQNEAQ, per germline (reference sequence). Losses at the gene ends were 5 bases for V and 1 base for J; bases not matched to a gene: 9. CDR3 length: 16 residues. The CDR3 DNA follows: TGTGCCAGCAGCCAGCGGGACGGAGGGGGCACAGATACGCAGTATTTT. This encodes CASSQRDGGGTDTQYF. The full variable domain, completed using reference TRBV7-9 and TRBJ2-3, is DTGVSQNPRHKITKRGQNVTFRCDPISEHNRLYWYRQTLGQGPEFLTYFQNEAQLEKSRLLSDRFSAERPKGSFSTLEIQRTEQGDSAMYLCASSQRDGGGTDTQYFGPGTRLTVL.

This sequence joins TRBV28 and TRBJ2-7; 7 nucleotides align to TRBD1. Germline V lookup: CDR1 MDHEN, CDR2 SYDVKM. V shed 2 bases, J shed 2 bases, and the junction held 3 bases outside the gene matches. The CDR3 sequence is 14 residues long. Here the CDR3 reads CASSLRGQPYEQYF. The CDR3 DNA follows: TGTGCCAGCAGTTTAAGGGGACAGCCCTACGAGCAGTACTTC.

The V call is TRBV5-4, the J call TRBJ2-3, with 8 nucleotides matching TRBD2. The CDR3 length is 16 residues. The germline CDR1 and CDR2 sequences are SGHNT and YYREEE (reference sequence). V lost 0 bases, J lost 2 bases, and 5 bases stayed unmatched. The CDR3 region is CASSLGVAGITDTQYF. Written as DNA, the CDR3 is TGTGCCAGCAGCTTGGGAGTAGCGGGAATCACAGATACGCAGTATTTT.

This clone was seen only once. The chain employs TRBV12-3 or TRBV12-4 and TRBJ1-2, with D perhaps TRBD1 (5 bases). Trimming cost V 6 bases and J 5 bases, with 13 bases left between them. The length of the CDR3 is 13 residues. The CDR3 bases are TGTGCCAGCAGCGTAACTCGGGGGTATGGCTACACCTTC. As protein: CASSVTRGYGYTF.

The rearrangement links TRBV5-4 to TRBJ2-1, with TRBD2 identical over 8 bases. The CDR3 is 15 residues long. Per the germline V gene, CDR1 is SGHNT and CDR2 is YYREEE (reference sequence). V was pared by 1 base and J by 2 bases, with 2 bases of the junction left unmatched. The CDR3, as DNA: TGTGCCAGCAGCTTGAAGCGGGAGACCTACAATGAGCAGTTCTTC. It translates to CASSLKRETYNEQFF.

This clone was detected a few times. CDR3 residues: CATLRNRESYEQYF. The CDR3 DNA reads TGTGCCACCTTAAGGAACAGGGAGAGCTACGAGCAGTACTTC. This chain uses TRBV6-5 with TRBJ2-7; D perhaps matches TRBD1 (6 bases). V was clipped by 10 bases and J by 3 bases, with 19 bases between them. The CDR3 has 14 residues. From germline, CDR1 is MNHEY and CDR2 SVGAGI.

The rearrangement uses TRBV5-1 and TRBJ2-7; 7 bases match TRBD1. The CDR3 spans 15 residues. With V trimmed by 4 bases and J by 5 bases, 12 bases remained unmatched. CDR1 SGHRS and CDR2 YFSETQ come from the germline V gene. CDR3: CASSRNRGEGDEQYF. The CDR3 bases are TGCGCCAGCAGCAGAAACAGGGGAGAAGGGGACGAGCAGTACTTC.

V usage is TRBV5-4 and J usage is TRBJ1-2; tentative D call: TRBD1 (6 bases). This CDR3 comprises 16 residues. Trimming cost V 3 bases and J 2 bases, with 17 bases left between them. Germline V gene data show CDR1 as SGHNT and CDR2 as YYREEE (reference sequence). The CDR3 is CASSYRPTGRNYGYTF. Written as DNA, the CDR3 is TGTGCCAGCAGCTACCGCCCTACAGGGCGGAACTATGGCTACACCTTC.

The J gene is TRBJ2-1, the V gene TRBV7-2; possible D gene TRBD2, 6 bases. V lost 3 bases and J lost 8, with 29 bases in between. Germline CDR1 is SGHTA and CDR2 is FQGNSA. The CDR3 is made up of 19 amino acids. CDR3 nucleotide sequence: TGTGCCAGCAGCTTTAGTAGGGCTGGTGGGACCGCCCCGGGGGATGAGCAGTTCTTC. It translates to CASSFSRAGGTAPGDEQFF.